This T cell receptor (beta chain) was sequenced for a study of OX40 agonist ivuxolimab in advanced cancers. The overall study: Treatment of patients was with ivuxolimab, an agonistic anti-OX40 (CD134) antibody.

Sampling of blood occurred at baseline, cycle 4 day 1, and cycle 7 day 1. Measured with immunoSEQ multiplex PCR; TCRdb has only the in-frame clones, and not every one. The sample consists of tens of thousands of clones, more than 80% of them appearing once. The receptor comes from an adult with an advanced solid tumor such as melanoma, head and neck, liver or kidney cancer. Source: CD4+ or CD8+ T cells sorted from blood, taken in a trial of the OX40 agonist ivuxolimab.

The CDR3, as DNA: TGTGCCAGCAGTCGGGACATCCACACTGAAGCTTTCTTT. Protein sequence: CASSRDIHTEAFF. The chain is built from TRBV6-4 and TRBJ1-1, with D possibly matching TRBD1 (6 bases). The germline gives CDR1 MRHNA, CDR2 SNTAGT. CDR3 length equals 13 residues. The V gene lost 5 bases and the J gene lost 3 bases, with 10 bases spanning the gap.